Detailed here is one T cell receptor (beta chain). As yet, its antigen is unknown. In the PCR, 60 Vbeta and 13 Jbeta primers were used. The method was immunoSEQ multiplex PCR; TCRdb's version includes in-frame clones alone and lacks a portion of them. Among over 150,000 clones listed, more than 75% were seen once. This record belongs to a study of cytomegalovirus exposure and HLA in healthy donors. Study outcomes and limitations: Three chains tied to CMV proved CMV antigen-specific in vitro.

V trimming: 6 bases; J trimming: 10 bases; junction bases outside the gene matches: 13. The germline CDR1 and CDR2 sequences are MNHEY and SMNVEV (reference sequence). The CDR3 runs 16 residues. V usage is TRBV27 and J usage is TRBJ2-1; TRBD2 aligns across 12 bases. Material for sequencing was PBMCs. The sequence came from a man between 25 and 39 years old in good health and CMV-seropositive. CDR3 in amino acids: CASSQTSGRLRVEQFF. CDR3 DNA sequence: TGTGCCAGCAGCCAGACTAGCGGGAGATTACGGGTAGAGCAGTTCTTC.